This passage covers 27 T cell receptor beta chains from one sample sequenced in a study of cytomegalovirus exposure and HLA in healthy donors. The PCR used 60 Vbeta and 13 Jbeta primers. Assay: immunoSEQ multiplex PCR; the TCRdb copy retains only in-frame clones and omits some. The data show around 210,000 clones, about 85% seen once. Specimen: PBMCs. The receptors originated from a girl aged 2 to 10 in good health and CMV-seronegative.

The chain is built from TRBV7-9 and TRBJ2-7; 10 nucleotides agree with TRBD2. This CDR3 is built from 15 residues. The germline gives CDR1 SEHNR, CDR2 FQNEAQ (reference sequence). V shed 4 bases, J shed 2 bases, and the junction held 5 bases outside the gene matches. This chain's CDR3 is CASSSWTSGTYEQYF. The CDR3 nucleotides read TGTGCCAGCAGCTCTTGGACTAGCGGAACCTACGAGCAGTACTTC.

The rearrangement links TRBV9 to TRBJ2-2, with TRBD2 identical over 9 bases. After removal of 5 bases from V and 7 bases from J, the junction contained 12 bases not matched to a gene. The CDR3 loop spans 16 amino acids. CDR1 SGDLS and CDR2 YYNGEE come from the germline V gene. CDR3 sequence (DNA): TGTGCCAGCAGTAAATCTAGCGGGGCCAGGGGCGGGGAGCTGTTTTTT. Translation: CASSKSSGARGGELFF.

The chain recombines TRBV25-1 with TRBJ2-5; D unclear. The germline gives CDR1 MGHDK, CDR2 SYGVNS. The CDR3 has 14 amino acids. Trimming removed 7 bases from V and 5 bases from J, with 17 bases in between. The CDR3 loop reads CASTLGERRETQYF. In DNA form, the CDR3 reads TGTGCCAGCACCCTAGGAGAGAGAAGGGAGACCCAGTACTTC.

The J gene is TRBJ2-5, the V gene TRBV5-5; no definite D call. There are 12 residues in the CDR3. CDR1 and CDR2 (germline): SGHKS, YYEKEE (reference sequence). V lost 4 bases and J 5 bases, leaving 9 bases between the germline ends. The chain's CDR3 is CASSLLGETQYF. The CDR3 bases are TGTGCCAGCAGCCTCTTGGGCGAGACCCAGTACTTC.

V and J are TRBV5-1 and TRBJ2-1, with 9 bases fitting TRBD2. V lost 7 bases and J lost 2; bases outside the gene matches: 1. This CDR3 contains 13 residues. CDR1 SGHRS and CDR2 YFSETQ come from the germline V gene. Written as DNA, the CDR3 is TGCGCCAGCGCGGGGGGGGCCTACAATGAGCAGTTCTTC. This translates into CASAGGAYNEQFF.

V is TRBV5-4 and J is TRBJ1-2; 7 bases line up with TRBD1. CDR1 and CDR2 from the germline V gene are SGHNT and YYREEE (reference sequence). The trim removed 2 bases at V and 4 bases at J, leaving 2 bases unmatched. CDR3 length: 13 residues. The chain's CDR3 is CASSFRDSYGYTF. The CDR3 DNA is TGTGCCAGCAGCTTCCGGGACAGCTATGGCTACACCTTC.

The chain is built from TRBV4-2 and TRBJ2-1; 11 nucleotides match TRBD2. Germline CDR1 is LGHNA and CDR2 is YNFKEQ. The CDR3 length is 14 residues. V was clipped by 6 bases and J by 7 bases; unmatched bases: 5. The CDR3: CASSLAGGWNEQFF. Written as DNA, the CDR3 is TGTGCCAGCAGTCTAGCGGGAGGTTGGAATGAGCAGTTCTTC.

The chain has TRBV5-6 and TRBJ1-2; no firm D call. Germline CDR1 SGHDT, CDR2 YYEEEE. The CDR3 has 12 residues. V lost 7 bases to trimming and J lost 8 bases, with 15 bases between them. CDR3 DNA sequence: TGTGCCAGCCGCACTACCGGGAACGGCTACACCTTC. The encoded protein is CASRTTGNGYTF.

For this clone: The same CDR3 arises from other DNA sequences in this sample as well. The chain is built from TRBV5-1 and TRBJ1-1; the D is unclear. Germline assignment: CDR1 SGHRS and CDR2 YFSETQ. CDR3 size: 13 residues. V shed 0 bases and J shed 3 bases, with 6 bases lying between them. The CDR3 DNA reads TGCGCCAGCAGCTTGGTCGGAGACACTGAAGCTTTCTTT. Protein: CASSLVGDTEAFF.

The genes are TRBV10-3 and TRBJ2-7; possibly TRBD2 for D (6 bases). This CDR3 comprises 15 residues. In germline, CDR1 is ENHRY, CDR2 SYGVKD. Between the trimmed V and J ends, which lost 2 bases and 2 bases, there was a span of 13 bases. Here the CDR3 reads CAISEPDRGAYEQYF. The CDR3 nucleotides read TGTGCCATCAGTGAGCCCGACCGCGGGGCCTACGAGCAGTACTTC.

This sequence joins TRBV6-4 and TRBJ2-3; a possible D gene is TRBD2 (5 bases). V was clipped by 3 bases and J by 0 bases, with 7 bases between them. Germline V lookup: CDR1 MRHNA, CDR2 SNTAGT. The CDR3 is made up of 14 amino acids. The CDR3 nucleotides read TGTGCCAGCAGTGAGCTAGCCAGCACAGATACGCAGTATTTT. This codes for CASSELASTDTQYF.

The rearrangement uses TRBV19 and TRBJ2-5, with 8 nucleotides matching TRBD1. Germline assignment: CDR1 LNHDA and CDR2 SQIVND (reference sequence). This CDR3 has 14 residues. Trimming at V came to 5 bases and at J to 4 bases, leaving 6 bases not matched to a gene. The CDR3 bases are TGTGCCAGTAGTGCCCTGGACAGGGCAGAGACCCAGTACTTC. Amino acids: CASSALDRAETQYF. Together with reference TRBV19 and TRBJ2-5, the CDR3 gives the full variable domain: DGGITQSPKYLFRKEGQNVTLSCEQNLNHDAMYWYRQDPGQGLRLIYYSQIVNDFQKGDIAEGYSVSREKKESFPLTVTSAQKNPTAFYLCASSALDRAETQYFGPGTRLLVL.

The chain carries TRBV7-9 and TRBJ1-6; 7 bases line up with TRBD1. The germline CDR1 and CDR2 sequences are SEHNR and FQNEAQ (reference sequence). After removal of 4 bases from V and 5 bases from J, the junction contained 5 bases not matched to a gene. This CDR3 is 15 amino acids long. Here the CDR3 DNA reads TGTGCCAGCAGCTCAGACGGGACAGATAATTCACCCCTCCACTTT. Amino acid sequence: CASSSDGTDNSPLHF.

The V gene is TRBV2, the J gene TRBJ1-4; D is uncertain. The ends were cut back, 2 bases at V and 14 bases at J, with 12 bases in the middle. This CDR3 is built from 12 residues. Germline loops: CDR1 SNHLY, CDR2 FYNNEI. CDR3 bases: TGTGCCAGCAGTGAACAGGTCCCCTGGCTGTTTTTT. This sequence encodes CASSEQVPWLFF.

In this sample, this clone turned up once. The chain links TRBV7-9 to TRBJ2-2; D possibly corresponds to TRBD2 (5 bases). There are 15 residues in the CDR3. V lost 3 bases, J lost 5 bases, and 13 bases lay in between. Germline V gene sequence: CDR1 SEHNR, CDR2 FQNEAQ (reference sequence). The CDR3 sequence is CASSFGLAVTGELFF. The CDR3 DNA is TGTGCCAGCAGCTTTGGGCTAGCAGTTACCGGGGAGCTGTTTTTT.

The chain combines TRBV6-1 with TRBJ2-3, with 8 bases matching TRBD2. Germline V lookup: CDR1 MNHNS, CDR2 SASEGT. The junction had 7 bases not matched to a gene; V was cut back by 2 bases and J by 6 bases. The CDR3 covers 15 residues. The CDR3 reads CASSELGLAVDTQYF. CDR3 in DNA: TGTGCCAGCAGTGAACTCGGACTAGCCGTTGATACGCAGTATTTT.

This chain connects TRBV4-1 to TRBJ2-3; TRBD1 might be the D (5 bases). The CDR3 has 19 residues. The V end lost 1 base, the J end lost 6 bases, and 26 bases lay between the germline ends. Germline values: CDR1 MGHRA, CDR2 YSYEKL. As DNA, the CDR3 is TGCGCCAGCAGCCAAGGGGCTACGGGCCAGGGCGCTAAATTTGATACGCAGTATTTT. Protein sequence: CASSQGATGQGAKFDTQYF.

The genes are TRBV5-1 and TRBJ2-3; D is possibly TRBD1 (6 bases). CDR1 is SGHRS, CDR2 YFSETQ, per germline. The CDR3 is 15 residues long. V was trimmed by 2 bases and J by 6 bases, leaving 16 bases between them. This CDR3 is CASSFSQGPGDTQYF. CDR3 bases: TGCGCCAGCAGCTTCTCACAGGGTCCAGGGGATACGCAGTATTTT.

This chain joins TRBV5-1 and TRBJ2-5, with 8 bases that match TRBD2. CDR3 length: 14 amino acids. V trimming: 6 bases; J trimming: 5 bases; junction bases outside the gene matches: 9. Germline CDR1 SGHRS, CDR2 YFSETQ. CDR3 coding DNA: TGCGCCAGCACGGCGCGGGGGGCCGGGGAGACCCAGTACTTC. Protein sequence: CASTARGAGETQYF.

This clone was seen just once. This chain uses TRBV13 with TRBJ2-3, with 15 bases aligning to TRBD2. Germline CDR1 reads PRHDT; CDR2 reads FYEKMQ (reference sequence). Trimming cost V 5 bases and J 5 bases; bases outside gene matches: 11. The CDR3 runs 18 residues. The CDR3 sequence: CASSEGTSGRRRIDTQYF. The DNA for the CDR3 is TGTGCCAGCAGCGAAGGGACTAGCGGGAGGAGAAGGATAGATACGCAGTATTTT.

In this sample, this clone turned up a few times. This chain links TRBV6-4 with TRBJ2-5, with D perhaps TRBD2 (6 bases). Germline CDR1 reads MRHNA; CDR2 reads SNTAGT. The CDR3 is 18 residues long. Trimming removed 0 bases at V and 10 bases at J, with 27 bases between. CDR3 sequence: CASSDSPWDQPGVGDQYF. CDR3 nucleotides: TGTGCCAGCAGTGACTCCCCCTGGGACCAACCGGGAGTAGGGGACCAGTACTTC.

This sequence joins TRBV2 and TRBJ2-6, with 9 nucleotides matching TRBD1. This CDR3 has 17 residues. With V trimmed by 3 bases and J by 0 bases, 3 bases remained unmatched. Per germline, CDR1 SNHLY and CDR2 FYNNEI. The CDR3 spells CASSEDRGSSGANVLTF. In DNA, the CDR3 is TGTGCCAGCAGTGAGGACAGGGGTAGCTCTGGGGCCAACGTCCTGACTTTC.

This chain joins TRBV11-2 and TRBJ2-1; 12 bases fit TRBD2. From germline, CDR1 is SGHAT and CDR2 FQNNGV. V dropped 5 bases and J dropped 9; count of bases not matched to a gene: 8. The CDR3 has 15 amino acids. CDR3 residues: CASSETSGGFTEQFF. In nucleotides, the CDR3 is TGTGCCAGCAGCGAGACTAGCGGGGGATTTACTGAGCAGTTCTTC.

The genes are TRBV18 and TRBJ2-7, with D perhaps TRBD1 (6 bases). CDR3 length equals 15 residues. Germline V gene sequence: CDR1 KGHSH, CDR2 LQKENI. Trimming left V 0 bases short and J 2 bases short, with 11 bases between. CDR3 DNA: TGTGCCAGCTCACCACCGGGGGCCCCACCCTACGAGCAGTACTTC. This gives the protein CASSPPGAPPYEQYF.

This chain links TRBV29-1 with TRBJ1-1; TRBD1 matches at 7 bases. CDR3 length equals 15 residues. The V segment lost 5 bases and the J segment 6 bases; nucleotides outside the gene matches: 15. The V gene's germline CDR1 is SQVTM and CDR2 ANQGSEA. Here the CDR3 DNA reads TGCAGCGTTCTCAGGTTCGGACAGGCAAATGCTGAAGCTTTCTTT. Its protein is CSVLRFGQANAEAFF.

The chain carries TRBV9 and TRBJ2-2; 7 bases agree with TRBD2. V gave up 2 bases and J gave up 6 bases; unmatched junction bases: 7. This CDR3 comprises 15 residues. Germline lookup yields CDR1 SGDLS and CDR2 YYNGEE. The CDR3 coding sequence is TGTGCCAGCAGCGTGGCGAGGGAGGGTGCCGGGGAGCTGTTTTTT. It yields the protein CASSVAREGAGELFF. The full variable domain, rest sourced from reference TRBV9 and TRBJ2-2, is DSGVTQTPKHLITATGQRVTLRCSPRSGDLSVYWYQQSLDQGLQFLIQYYNGEERAKGNILERFSAQQFPDLHSELNLSSLELGDSALYFCASSVAREGAGELFFGEGSRLTVL.

The chain carries TRBV4-1 and TRBJ2-1; 8 bases are shared with TRBD1. Germline V gives CDR1 MGHRA, CDR2 YSYEKL. V lost 0 bases, J lost 5 bases, and 6 bases stayed unmatched. The CDR3 is 16 residues long. The CDR3 sequence is CASSQEWTGYHNEQFF. In DNA, the CDR3 is TGCGCCAGCAGCCAAGAATGGACAGGGTACCACAATGAGCAGTTCTTC.